A single sample gave rise to the 8 T cell receptor beta chains below, sequenced in a study of blood T cells in healthy people across ages. Alongside a J-beta primer mix, a sample-barcoded 5' primer served in a second PCR lasting roughly 7 to 11 cycles. TCRdb ran MiXCR on the 5' RACE reads and lists one entry per CDR3 protein. Of 1.5 million to 2 million distinct CDR3 sequences in the sample, roughly 49% were seen once. Source material: blood. The receptors originated from a woman between 35 and 50 years old in good health.

The V gene is TRBV20-1, the J gene TRBJ2-3; 13 nucleotides align to TRBD2. Trimming removed 0 bases from V and 8 bases from J; junction bases left unmatched: 11. The CDR3 is 17 residues long. The V gene's germline CDR1 is DFQATT and CDR2 SNEGSKA (reference sequence). CDR3 region: CSARDLRLAGGVVTQYF. CDR3 coding DNA: TGCAGTGCTAGAGACCTAAGACTAGCGGGGGGTGTTGTTACGCAGTATTTT.

This clonotype occurred a few times. The chain uses TRBV20-1 and TRBJ2-5; 7 nucleotides align to TRBD1. Matching the DNA end better, TRBJ2-7 makes the J call doubtful. CDR3 length: 12 residues. Germline V gene data show CDR1 as DFQATT and CDR2 as SNEGSKA (reference sequence). This CDR3 reads CSADRDINEQYF. DNA for the CDR3: TGCAGTGCCGACAGGGATATAAACGAGCAGTACTTC.

The V gene is TRBV9, the J gene TRBJ2-1; D unclear. The germline V and J ends were trimmed by 7 bases and 5 bases, with 10 bases remaining between them. Germline V gives CDR1 SGDLS, CDR2 YYNGEE. The CDR3 covers 12 residues. The CDR3 DNA reads as TGTGCCAGCGGGCGAGGAGACAATGAGCAGTTCTTC. As protein: CASGRGDNEQFF.

The chain couples TRBV4-1 to TRBJ1-1, with a possible D match to TRBD1 (6 bases). V lost 1 base and J 5 bases, leaving 17 bases between the germline ends. Germline assignment: CDR1 MGHRA and CDR2 YSYEKL. The CDR3 runs 16 residues. CDR3 region: CASSQGGRGVRTEAFF. The CDR3 DNA follows: TGCGCCAGCAGCCAAGGGGGCAGGGGAGTAAGAACTGAAGCTTTCTTT.

This chain uses TRBV20-1 with TRBJ1-4; TRBD1 matches at 7 bases. The ends lost 0 bases at V and 4 bases at J; junction bases unmatched: 5. CDR3 length: 15 amino acids. Germline CDR1 DFQATT, CDR2 SNEGSKA (reference sequence). CDR3 nucleotides: TGCAGTGCTAGAGAAGGAAGGGGGCGTAATGAAAAACTGTTTTTT. Translating gives CSAREGRGRNEKLFF.

The genes are TRBV10-3 and TRBJ1-5; D not certain. CDR1 and CDR2 (germline): ENHRY, SYGVKD. The CDR3 loop spans 15 amino acids. Trimming removed 3 bases from V and 3 bases from J, with 12 bases in between. CDR3 amino acids: CAISDSETYNQPQHF. CDR3 nucleotide sequence: TGTGCCATCAGTGATAGTGAGACCTACAATCAGCCCCAGCATTTT.

J is TRBJ2-3 and V is TRBV29-1; perhaps D is TRBD1 or TRBD2 (5 bases each). The germline gives CDR1 SQVTM, CDR2 ANQGSEA. CDR3 length: 15 residues. The CDR3 nucleotides read TGCAGTGGCGAAACACTATCGGGGCGCACAGATACGCAGTATTTT. Translating it yields CSGETLSGRTDTQYF.

The CDR3 is CASSGIQSGTNRYNEQFF. CDR3 sequence (DNA): TGTGCCAGCAGCGGCATTCAATCCGGGACCAACCGCTACAATGAGCAGTTCTTC. V is TRBV7-9 and J is TRBJ2-1; D might be TRBD1 or TRBD2, each matching 5 bases. The CDR3 totals 18 residues. Germline V gives CDR1 SEHNR, CDR2 FQNEAQ (reference sequence). Trimming stripped 5 bases from V and 3 bases from J, with 23 bases between.